These 19 T cell receptor beta chains came from one sample sequenced in a study of CD8 T cells in ankylosing spondylitis (TCRdb year 2017). The library was produced with 5' RACE. The listed sequencing device is Illumina HiSeq 2500. Using fastp at Q25 and MiXCR, TCRdb reprocessed the public reads and kept productive beta chains. CDR3 protein duplicates are merged, each entry listing the most common genes and DNA. This sample has about 220,000 distinct CDR3 sequences in its table, and 10% to 13% of those were observed once. Clones ranked in the top ten supply about a fifth of the sample. Material: blood, either unsorted or a sorted T cell fraction (not recorded which). The origin of the receptors is a male donor with ankylosing spondylitis or in good health (not recorded which).

The genes are TRBV10-1 and TRBJ2-4; the D gene could be TRBD1 or TRBD2 (5 bases each). CDR1 is WNHNN and CDR2 is SYGVQD in the germline V gene (reference sequence). CDR3 size: 17 residues. The V end lost 8 bases, the J end lost 0 bases, and 20 bases lay between the germline ends. CDR3: CASDLPKGRVAKNIQYF. The CDR3, as DNA: TGCGCCAGCGACCTACCGAAGGGACGGGTAGCCAAAAACATTCAGTACTTC.

This clonotype was counted at least ten times. J is TRBJ2-7 and V is TRBV3-1; 8 nucleotides align to TRBD2. V was clipped by 5 bases and J by 7 bases; unmatched bases: 13. Germline V lookup: CDR1 LGHDT, CDR2 YNNKEL (reference sequence). The CDR3 runs to 15 residues. CDR3 sequence (DNA): TGTGCCAGCAGCGCTCACGGGGGGGCCAGTTTAGAGCAGTACTTC. Its protein is CASSAHGGASLEQYF.

This clonotype was seen at least ten times. The V and J genes are TRBV5-4 and TRBJ1-4; 11 bases fit TRBD1. The CDR3 spans 16 residues. CDR1 is SGHNT and CDR2 is YYREEE in the germline V gene (reference sequence). V gave up 3 bases and J gave up 5 bases; unmatched junction bases: 6. The CDR3 coding sequence is TGTGCCAGCAGCTCACCGGGACAGGGGGAGAATGAAAAACTGTTTTTT. It is translated as CASSSPGQGENEKLFF.

The chain has TRBV6-5 and TRBJ1-6, with D possibly being TRBD1 (5 bases). The CDR3 contains 15 residues. Germline V gene data show CDR1 as MNHEY and CDR2 as SVGAGI. V lost 8 bases and J lost 10, with 21 bases in between. DNA for the CDR3: TGTGCCAGCTCAGTTACAACAGGAATAGACTCACCCCTCCACTTT. Protein: CASSVTTGIDSPLHF.

This clonotype was found a few times. This sequence joins TRBV27 and TRBJ1-6; D remains unclear. The CDR3 has 13 amino acids. Per the germline V gene, CDR1 is MNHEY and CDR2 is SMNVEV (reference sequence). V lost 6 bases and J 2 bases, leaving 5 bases between the germline ends. The CDR3 DNA is TGTGCCAGCAGGGCACCCTATAATTCACCCCTCCACTTT. This encodes CASRAPYNSPLHF.

This clonotype has at least ten counts. V is TRBV6-2 or TRBV6-3 and J is TRBJ2-1; D perhaps matches TRBD1 (6 bases). The CDR3 is 17 amino acids. The germline V and J ends were trimmed by 2 bases and 6 bases, with 20 bases remaining between them. Germline V gene lookup returns CDR1 MNHEY and CDR2 SVGEGT. CDR3 nucleotide sequence: TGTGCCAGCAGTTACAATCCGCAGGGGACCTTTAGCAATGAGCAGTTCTTC. Its translation: CASSYNPQGTFSNEQFF.

With regard to this clonotype: A much more abundant neighbour one base away suggests this may be a read error. The chain links TRBV24-1 to TRBJ2-3; D is perhaps TRBD1 (6 bases). Trimming stripped 4 bases from V and 0 bases from J, with 13 bases between. Germline assignment: CDR1 KGHDR and CDR2 SFDVKD. The CDR3 has 16 amino acids. This CDR3 is CATSDRGTNSTDTQYF. The CDR3 DNA reads as TGTGCCACCAGTGACCGAGGGACAAATAGCACAGATACGCAGTATTTT.

This clonotype was observed many times. The chain links TRBV5-1 to TRBJ2-5; D possibly corresponds to TRBD1 (6 bases). Trimming removed 3 bases at V and 0 bases at J, with 15 bases between. This CDR3 has 16 amino acids. The germline CDR1 and CDR2 sequences are SGHRS and YFSETQ. CDR3 residues: CASSSGQQNYQETQYF. In DNA, the CDR3 is TGCGCCAGCAGCTCCGGACAGCAAAACTACCAAGAGACCCAGTACTTC.

This clonotype has a count of ten or more. The rearrangement links TRBV10-3 to TRBJ1-5; tentative D call: TRBD1 (5 bases). CDR3 length: 13 amino acids. Germline loops: CDR1 ENHRY, CDR2 SYGVKD. The V and J ends lost 4 bases and 6 bases respectively, with 10 bases between them. CDR3 amino acids: CAISGDSSQPQHF. The CDR3 region has the DNA TGTGCCATCAGTGGCGACAGTAGTCAGCCCCAGCATTTT.

The rearrangement uses TRBV20-1 and TRBJ2-1; TRBD2 matches at 9 bases. CDR3 size: 15 residues. Losses at the gene ends were 0 bases for V and 1 base for J; bases not matched to a gene: 1. CDR1 and CDR2 (germline): DFQATT, SNEGSKA (reference sequence). This chain's CDR3 is CSARDAGGSYNEQFF. Written as DNA, the CDR3 is TGCAGTGCTAGAGATGCGGGGGGGTCCTACAATGAGCAGTTCTTC.

This clonotype was counted ten times or more. The chain uses TRBV7-6 and TRBJ1-1; D remains ambiguous. The CDR3 is made up of 13 amino acids. Germline-derived CDR1 and CDR2 are SGHVS and FNYEAQ. The germline V and J ends were trimmed by 5 bases and 1 base, with 8 bases remaining between them. CDR3 region: CASSQHWNTEAFF. The DNA of the CDR3 is TGTGCCAGCAGCCAGCATTGGAACACTGAAGCTTTCTTT.

This clonotype showed up just a few times. The chain combines TRBV20-1 with TRBJ1-2, with TRBD1 matching over 10 bases. CDR3 length: 13 amino acids. Germline V gene lookup returns CDR1 DFQATT and CDR2 SNEGSKA (reference sequence). The V gene end was trimmed by 5 bases and the J gene end by 4 bases; junction bases not matched to a gene: 4. The CDR3 here is CSAVDRGRYGYTF. CDR3 nucleotides: TGCAGTGCTGTCGACAGGGGGCGCTATGGCTACACCTTC.

This clonotype was observed many times. The chain recombines TRBV10-3 with TRBJ2-5, with 11 bases lining up with TRBD2. V lost 8 bases and J lost 10; bases outside the gene matches: 9. Germline assignment: CDR1 ENHRY and CDR2 SYGVKD. The CDR3 has 13 amino acids. The CDR3 nucleotides are TGTGCCATCTTGGCAACTAGCGGGGGCGACCAGTACTTC. Protein sequence: CAILATSGGDQYF.

This clonotype was seen only a few times. The CDR3 DNA reads TGCAGTGCTAGAGGAACCCAGCCCCAGCATTTT. Protein: CSARGTQPQHF. The genes are TRBV20-1 and TRBJ1-5, with D unresolved. In germline, CDR1 is DFQATT, CDR2 SNEGSKA (reference sequence). The CDR3 has 11 amino acids. V dropped 1 base and J dropped 7 bases, with 5 bases sitting between them.

The sample holds many counts of this clonotype. This rearrangement joins TRBV24-1 to TRBJ2-3, with a tentative D call TRBD2 (6 bases). The CDR3 is 19 amino acids. The germline CDR1 and CDR2 sequences are KGHDR and SFDVKD. Trimming pared 0 bases from V and 2 bases from J, leaving 20 bases between. CDR3 sequence: CATSDLQGGALGNTDTQYF. DNA for the CDR3: TGTGCCACCAGTGATTTGCAAGGAGGGGCGCTAGGAAACACAGATACGCAGTATTTT.

This clonotype showed up just a few times. A read error may be the cause here, since a much bigger clone is one base away. The chain joins TRBV7-2 to TRBJ1-2; 8 bases line up with TRBD1. The CDR3 covers 15 residues. From germline, CDR1 is SGHTA and CDR2 FQGNSA. In DNA, the CDR3 is TGTGCCAGCAGCTCCGGACAGGGTACTAACTATGGCGACACCTTC. This translates into CASSSGQGTNYGDTF.

The CDR3 DNA follows: TGCAGTGCTGATCCGGGTTTCTCGAGCTCCCTACAGTTCTTC. Its translation is CSADPGFSSSLQFF. This chain joins TRBV20-1 and TRBJ2-1, with no clear D. The CDR3 consists of 14 residues. CDR1 and CDR2 from the germline V gene are DFQATT and SNEGSKA (reference sequence). Between the trimmed V and J ends, which lost 5 bases and 13 bases, there was a span of 24 bases.

This clonotype was recorded at least ten times. The rearrangement joins TRBV20-1 to TRBJ2-1; 12 bases are a match to TRBD2. V shed 6 bases, J shed 8 bases, and the junction held 17 bases outside the gene matches. CDR1 is DFQATT, CDR2 SNEGSKA, per germline (reference sequence). The CDR3 has 17 amino acids. CDR3 nucleotides: TGCAGTGCGGAGGGGCTAGCGGGGGGGCCTGGGCGAGATGAGCAGTTCTTC. Residues: CSAEGLAGGPGRDEQFF.

In its sample, this clonotype was seen many times. The genes are TRBV9 and TRBJ1-1; no firm D call. Germline lookup yields CDR1 SGDLS and CDR2 YYNGEE. This CDR3 comprises 15 residues. V was clipped by 1 base and J by 0 bases, with 10 bases between them. The CDR3 loop is CASSVTPGLNTEAFF. The DNA for the CDR3 is TGTGCCAGCAGCGTAACCCCGGGGTTGAACACTGAAGCTTTCTTT.